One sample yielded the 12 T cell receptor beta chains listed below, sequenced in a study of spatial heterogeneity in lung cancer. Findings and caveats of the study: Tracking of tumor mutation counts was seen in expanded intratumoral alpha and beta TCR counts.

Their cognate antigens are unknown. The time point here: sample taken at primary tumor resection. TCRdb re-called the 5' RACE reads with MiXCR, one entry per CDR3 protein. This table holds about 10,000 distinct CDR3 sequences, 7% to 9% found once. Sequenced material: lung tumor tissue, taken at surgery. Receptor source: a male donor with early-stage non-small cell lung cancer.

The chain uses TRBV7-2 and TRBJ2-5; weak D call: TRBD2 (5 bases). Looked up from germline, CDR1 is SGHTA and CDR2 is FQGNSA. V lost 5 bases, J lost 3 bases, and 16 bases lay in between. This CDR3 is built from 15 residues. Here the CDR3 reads CASSTSDSPKETQYF. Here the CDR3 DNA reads TGTGCCAGCAGCACCTCGGACTCCCCCAAAGAGACCCAGTACTTC.

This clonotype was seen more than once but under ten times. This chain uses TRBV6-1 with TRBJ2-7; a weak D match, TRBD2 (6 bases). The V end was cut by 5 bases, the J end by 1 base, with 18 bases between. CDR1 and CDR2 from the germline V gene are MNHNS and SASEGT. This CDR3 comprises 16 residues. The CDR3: CASSTEGGSGSYEQYF. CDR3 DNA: TGTGCCAGCAGTACCGAAGGAGGTAGCGGTTCCTACGAGCAGTACTTC.

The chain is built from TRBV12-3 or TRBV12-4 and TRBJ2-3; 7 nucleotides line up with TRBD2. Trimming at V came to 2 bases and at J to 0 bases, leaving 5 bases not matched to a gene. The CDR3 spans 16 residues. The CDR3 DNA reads TGTGCCAGCAGTTTACCTAGCGGTTCTAGCACAGATACGCAGTATTTT. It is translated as CASSLPSGSSTDTQYF.

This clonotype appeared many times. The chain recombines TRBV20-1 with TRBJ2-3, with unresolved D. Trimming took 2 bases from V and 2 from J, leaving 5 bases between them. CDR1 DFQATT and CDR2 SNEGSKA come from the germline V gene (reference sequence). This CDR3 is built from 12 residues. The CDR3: CSARQDTDTQYF. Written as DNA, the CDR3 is TGCAGTGCTAGACAGGACACAGATACGCAGTATTTT.

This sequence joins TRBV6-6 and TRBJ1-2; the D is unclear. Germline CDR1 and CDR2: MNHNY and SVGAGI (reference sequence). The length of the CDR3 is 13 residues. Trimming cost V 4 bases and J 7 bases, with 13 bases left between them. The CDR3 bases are TGTGCCAGCAGTTCAGACGGGCTCCGTGGCTACACCTTC. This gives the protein CASSSDGLRGYTF.

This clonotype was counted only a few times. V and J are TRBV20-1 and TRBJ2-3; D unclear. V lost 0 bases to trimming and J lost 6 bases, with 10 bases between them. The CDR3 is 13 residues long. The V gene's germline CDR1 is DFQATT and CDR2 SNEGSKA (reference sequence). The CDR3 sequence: CSARDLFIDTQYF. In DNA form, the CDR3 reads TGCAGTGCTAGAGATCTTTTCATCGATACGCAGTATTTT.

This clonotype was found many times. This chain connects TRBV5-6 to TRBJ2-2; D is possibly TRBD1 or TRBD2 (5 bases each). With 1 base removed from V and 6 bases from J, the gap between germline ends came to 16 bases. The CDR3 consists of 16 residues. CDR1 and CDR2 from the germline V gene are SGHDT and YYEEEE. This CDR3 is CASSLIEGTYAGELFF. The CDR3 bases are TGTGCCAGCAGCTTGATTGAAGGGACGTACGCCGGGGAGCTGTTTTTT.

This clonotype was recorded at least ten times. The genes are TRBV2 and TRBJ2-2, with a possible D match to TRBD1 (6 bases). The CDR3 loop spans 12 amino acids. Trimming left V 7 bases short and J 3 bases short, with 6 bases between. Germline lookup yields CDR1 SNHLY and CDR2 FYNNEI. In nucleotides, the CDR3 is TGTGCCAGCAACAGGGACACCGGGGAGCTGTTTTTT. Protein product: CASNRDTGELFF.

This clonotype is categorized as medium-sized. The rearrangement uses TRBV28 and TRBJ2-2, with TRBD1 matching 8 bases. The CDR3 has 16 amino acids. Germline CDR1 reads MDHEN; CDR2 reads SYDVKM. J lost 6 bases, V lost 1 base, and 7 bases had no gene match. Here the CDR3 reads CASSLFGRGQSGELFF. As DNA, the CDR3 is TGTGCCAGCAGTTTATTTGGCAGGGGGCAATCCGGGGAGCTGTTTTTT. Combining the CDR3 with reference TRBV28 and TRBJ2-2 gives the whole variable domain DVKVTQSSRYLVKRTGEKVFLECVQDMDHENMFWYRQDPGLGLRLIYFSYDVKMKEKGDIPEGYSVSREKKERFSLILESASTNQTSMYLCASSLFGRGQSGELFFGEGSRLTVL.

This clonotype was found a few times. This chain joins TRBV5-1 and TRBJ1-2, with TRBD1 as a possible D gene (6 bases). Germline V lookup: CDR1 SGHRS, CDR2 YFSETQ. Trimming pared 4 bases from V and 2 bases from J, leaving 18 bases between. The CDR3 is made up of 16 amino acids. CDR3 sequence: CASSLGGGQGNYGYTF. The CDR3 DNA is TGCGCCAGCAGCCTTGGAGGTGGGCAGGGGAACTATGGCTACACCTTC.

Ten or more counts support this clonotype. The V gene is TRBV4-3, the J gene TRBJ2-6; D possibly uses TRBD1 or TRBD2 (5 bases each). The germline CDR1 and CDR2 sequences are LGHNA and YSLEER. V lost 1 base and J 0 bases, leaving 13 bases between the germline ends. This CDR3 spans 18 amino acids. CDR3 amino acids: CASSQGRIGTSGANVLTF. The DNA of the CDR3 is TGCGCCAGCAGCCAAGGAAGAATTGGGACCTCTGGGGCCAACGTCCTGACTTTC.

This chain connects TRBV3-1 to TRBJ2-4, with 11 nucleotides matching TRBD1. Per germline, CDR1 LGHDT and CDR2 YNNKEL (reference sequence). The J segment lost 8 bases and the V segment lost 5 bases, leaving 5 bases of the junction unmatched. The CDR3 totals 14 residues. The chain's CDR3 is CASSFRDRGDIQYF. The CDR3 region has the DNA TGTGCCAGCAGCTTCCGGGACAGGGGGGACATTCAGTACTTC. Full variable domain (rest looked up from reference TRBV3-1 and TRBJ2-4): DTAVSQTPKYLVTQMGNDKSIKCEQNLGHDTMYWYKQDSKKFLKIMFSYNNKELIINETVPNRFSPKSPDKAHLNLHINSLELGDSAVYFCASSFRDRGDIQYFGAGTRLSVL.